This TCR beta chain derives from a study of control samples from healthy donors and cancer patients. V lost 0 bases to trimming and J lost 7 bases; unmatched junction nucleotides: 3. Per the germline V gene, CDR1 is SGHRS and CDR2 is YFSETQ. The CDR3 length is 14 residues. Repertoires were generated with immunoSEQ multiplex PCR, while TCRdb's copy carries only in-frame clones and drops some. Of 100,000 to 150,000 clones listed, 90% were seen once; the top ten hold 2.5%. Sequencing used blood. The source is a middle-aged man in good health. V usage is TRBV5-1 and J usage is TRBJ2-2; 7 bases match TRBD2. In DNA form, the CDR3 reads TGCGCCAGCAGCTTGGGACTAGCTGACGGGGAGCTGTTTTTT. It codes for CASSLGLADGELFF.